This T cell receptor beta chain appears in the sequencing data of a study of low-dose radiotherapy and immunotherapy resistance in tumors. TRAV- and TRBV-specific primers primed first-strand cDNA, covering alpha and beta chains. Both a constant-region primer and a V-primer adapter served to amplify TCRs across roughly 20 PCR cycles. One entry per CDR3 protein results from TCRdb running MiXCR on the reads. The sample holds 60,000 to 75,000 distinct CDR3 sequences, more than 20% seen once. This clonotype occurred many times. Time point: before trial treatment. CDR3 length equals 14 residues. Germline V gives CDR1 MDHEN, CDR2 SYDVKM. V lost 6 bases and J 4 bases, leaving 15 bases between the germline ends.

The genes are TRBV28 and TRBJ2-5; a possible D gene is TRBD2 (5 bases). This sequence originates from a male donor with rectosigmoid adenocarcinoma. The sample in question was PBMCs, obtained before treatment. CDR3 protein: CASRPALAPETQYF. For the CDR3, the DNA is TGTGCCAGCAGACCGGCTCTAGCTCCAGAGACCCAGTACTTC.